This T cell receptor beta chain was documented in a study of blood T cell repertoires in COVID-19 (TCRdb year 2020). As for the study more broadly: Collaborator samples came from the United States, Italy and Spain and covered acute and convalescent phases of COVID-19. The prospective study material was composed of cDNA or gDNA derived from T cells, B-cell-depleted T cells, or PBMCs. Subjects who had been exposed to COVID-19, were actively infected with it, or had recovered from it provided the deeply sampled blood TCRbeta repertoires that made up the dataset. The repertoires were released in a freely available public database meant as a resource for research on the immune response to SARS-CoV-2. The samples were drawn from two sources: the first 160 participants of the ongoing ImmuneRACE study, and 1,254 subjects contributed by 6 global collaborators. A de-identified subject ID, COVID-19 status, age in years and sex were almost always included in the sample metadata. HLA class I and class II types, where available, came from metadata supplied by the sample provider rather than from assay-based typing.

The immunoSEQ Assay, a bias-controlled multiplex PCR, was used to amplify TCRbeta CDR3 regions from genomic DNA. Per the authors' processing: Within the assay, amplification of reference gene primers was used to estimate how many nucleated cells each sample contained. Sequence reads were collapsed and filtered to measure the absolute abundance of every unique TCRbeta CDR3 rearrangement. For each sample, productive Simpson clonality was calculated by taking the square root of Simpson's diversity index across productive rearrangements. TCRdb provides this immuneACCESS table in a form limited to in-frame rearrangements. Some clones are lacking; in checked studies, under half of them reflect an unresolved V gene, and why the rest are absent is not known. The V and J calls and clone size were taken over from that table, and D and trimming were inferred from the DNA. The sample contains about 300,000 clones, 70% to 90% of them found a single time. The biggest ten clones account for 3.5% to 5% of the sample.

From cysteine to phenylalanine, the CDR3 is 15 amino acids long. Only the CDR3 DNA stays, 45 bases, in frame from base 1. V trim: 9 bases; J trim: 4 bases; unmatched bases: 8. The germline V gene gives CDR1 as MNHEY and CDR2 as SVGAGI. Broader findings and caveats from the paper: How much clinical and demographic metadata was included differed by source and by participant, and the metadata was provided uncurated.

In the prospective study, participants were about 18 to 90 years old, resided in 20 to 30 geographic areas of the United States, and were enrolled through a virtual design. To assign participants to cohorts, the prospective study relied on clinical history that participants themselves reported in a screening survey and a study questionnaire. Recovered participants in ImmuneRACE Cohort 3 were defined as having two consecutive negative NP/OP PCR tests, clearance from a healthcare professional, or resolution of symptoms. In the prospective study, mobile phlebotomists collected whole blood, serum and a nasopharyngeal or oropharyngeal swab from each participant. Prospective study participants could optionally give additional blood draws and questionnaires over an approximately 2-month period. Prospective study blood samples were shipped either frozen or at room temperature before DNA extraction. About this clone itself: This clone's antigen is unknown. No base quality information exists; no much larger clone differs at one position.

The V and J segments used are TRBV6-5 and TRBJ2-1, and 11 junctional nucleotides match TRBD2. This clonotype originated in a young man who had recovered from COVID-19. Sequenced material: PBMCs or T cells enriched from blood (not recorded which). For the CDR3, the sequence is CASRVAGGQYNEQFF. The sequenced DNA: TGTGCCAGTAGAGTAGCGGGAGGGCAATACAATGAGCAGTTCTTC.